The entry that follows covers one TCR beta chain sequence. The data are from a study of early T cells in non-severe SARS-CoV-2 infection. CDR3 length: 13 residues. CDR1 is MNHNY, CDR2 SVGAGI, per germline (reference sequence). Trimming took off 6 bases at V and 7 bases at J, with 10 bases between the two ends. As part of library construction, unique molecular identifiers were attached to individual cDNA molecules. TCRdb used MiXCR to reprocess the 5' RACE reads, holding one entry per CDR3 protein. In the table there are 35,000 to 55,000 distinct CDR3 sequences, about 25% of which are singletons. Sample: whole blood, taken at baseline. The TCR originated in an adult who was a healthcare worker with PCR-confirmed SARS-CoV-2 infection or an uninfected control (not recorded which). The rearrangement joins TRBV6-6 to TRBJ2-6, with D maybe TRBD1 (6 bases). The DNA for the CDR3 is TGTGCCAGCAGGCAACAGGGCGCCAACGTCCTGACTTTC. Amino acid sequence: CASRQQGANVLTF.